This TCR beta chain emerged from a study of memory CD4+ T cells and cytomegalovirus serostatus. V shed 0 bases and J shed 7 bases, with 7 bases lying between them. The germline gives CDR1 MNHEY, CDR2 SVGAGI. The CDR3 covers 14 residues. This clone came up a few times. The sort gate was single viable CD3+CD4+CD8-CD45RO+ cells for memory CD4+ T cells. Generated by immunoSEQ multiplex PCR, the TCRdb table keeps only in-frame clones and is missing some. This table holds about 27,000 clones, 75% to 80% found once. The sample comprised memory CD4+ T cells from blood. The clonotype was recovered from an adult in good health and CMV-seronegative. The J gene is TRBJ1-6, the V gene TRBV6-5; no clear D gene. The CDR3 region has the DNA TGTGCCAGCAGTTACTCAATCCCCAATTCACCCCTCCACTTT. Its protein is CASSYSIPNSPLHF.